This T cell receptor (beta chain) is drawn from a study of graft-versus-host responses after intestinal transplantation. Study-wide context: Every transplant recipient was induced with anti-thymocyte globulin, then maintained on tacrolimus and steroids for about 3 years.

A remark on this clone: What it binds is not known.

The CDR3 runs 16 residues. After removal of 1 base from V and 4 bases from J, the junction contained 4 bases not matched to a gene. From germline, CDR1 is SEHNR and CDR2 FQNEAQ (reference sequence). The study's findings and limits: GvH clones occurred in recipient marrow; some first appeared in ileum or blood. The study found high graft-versus-host to host-versus-graft clonal ratios in allografts of patients with graft-donor T cell macrochimerism.

Generated by immunoSEQ multiplex PCR, the TCRdb table keeps only in-frame clones and is missing some. Of about 88,000 clones in the sample, 85% to 90% were seen once. The clonotype originates from a human donor who received an intestinal transplant. The V and J genes are TRBV7-9 and TRBJ1-6, with 7 positions matching TRBD1. Material: unstimulated CD4+ T cells sorted from spleen or lymph node cells, obtained before intestinal transplant. The CDR3: CASSLVTGRYNSPLHF. The CDR3, as DNA: TGTGCCAGCAGCTTAGTGACAGGGCGGTATAATTCACCCCTCCACTTT.